What follows are 12 T cell receptor beta chains derived from one specimen sequenced in a study of T cells in Graves' hyperthyroidism and ophthalmopathy. The CDR3 regions of TCR beta were amplified from RNA transcripts. When the TCR CDR3 underwent first-round RT-PCR, the HTBI primer set was used. Each CDR3 protein gets one entry after TCRdb re-called the multiplex PCR reads with MiXCR. This table holds a few hundred thousand distinct CDR3 sequences, roughly 15% found once. The sample comprised blood. These receptors all come from a woman aged 40 to 50 with Graves' ophthalmopathy.

This clonotype has ten or more counts. J is TRBJ2-7 and V is TRBV10-3; D possibly corresponds to TRBD2 (7 bases). Trimming took 10 bases from V and 4 from J, leaving 20 bases between them. Germline values: CDR1 ENHRY, CDR2 SYGVKD. The CDR3 has 14 amino acids. Here the CDR3 DNA reads TGTGCCACCCGGGGGGCGCTAGCGGTATACGAGCAGTACTTC. As protein: CATRGALAVYEQYF.

This clonotype appeared many times. The CDR3 region is CASSFGRVVYEQYF. The CDR3, as DNA: TGTGCCAGCAGCTTTGGCAGGGTGGTCTACGAGCAGTACTTC. The chain employs TRBV5-5 and TRBJ2-7, with D maybe TRBD1 (5 bases). V lost 2 bases, J lost 3 bases, and 12 bases lay in between. Germline V gene data show CDR1 as SGHKS and CDR2 as YYEKEE (reference sequence). CDR3 length equals 14 residues.

J is TRBJ2-3 and V is TRBV6-5; tentatively, D is TRBD2 (6 bases). V lost 2 bases, J lost 2 bases, and 11 bases lay in between. This CDR3 comprises 15 residues. Germline V lookup: CDR1 MNHEY, CDR2 SVGAGI. The CDR3, as DNA: TGTGCCAGCAGTTACGGGGGGAGCCTCACAGATACGCAGTATTTT. It yields the protein CASSYGGSLTDTQYF.

This clonotype came up many times. The chain combines TRBV12-3 or TRBV12-4 with TRBJ1-1; D gene uncertain. V gave up 8 bases and J gave up 1 base, with 5 bases separating them. The CDR3 runs to 11 residues. The CDR3 region has the DNA TGTGCCAGCCAATGGAACACTGAAGCTTTCTTT. This translates into CASQWNTEAFF.

This clonotype was seen ten or more times. The CDR3 DNA sequence: TGTGCCAGCAAACCACAGGGATCTCTCTATGGCTACACCTTC. Its protein is CASKPQGSLYGYTF. The chain couples TRBV6-1 to TRBJ1-2, with a possible D match to TRBD1 (6 bases). The CDR3 length is 14 residues. Per the germline V gene, CDR1 is MNHNS and CDR2 is SASEGT. V gave up 7 bases and J gave up 4 bases, with 16 bases separating them.

The sample holds many counts of this clonotype. The chain is built from TRBV4-2 and TRBJ2-7; 12 nucleotides agree with TRBD2. CDR1 is LGHNA, CDR2 YNFKEQ, per germline. The CDR3 sequence is 17 residues long. Germline trimming cut 0 bases from V and 7 bases from J; bases unmatched to any gene: 10. The chain's CDR3 is CASSQDGLAGGSWEQYF. The CDR3 region has the DNA TGTGCCAGCAGCCAAGATGGTCTAGCGGGAGGGTCATGGGAGCAGTACTTC.

This clonotype was recorded many times. The chain combines TRBV7-6 with TRBJ2-7; D is unresolved. V gave up 5 bases and J gave up 0 bases, with 11 bases separating them. The V gene's germline CDR1 is SGHVS and CDR2 FNYEAQ. CDR3 size: 14 residues. The DNA of the CDR3 is TGTGCCAGCAGCCCAGCCCGGTCCTCCTACGAGCAGTACTTC. Translation: CASSPARSSYEQYF.

This chain connects TRBV16 to TRBJ1-2; unclear D gene. Per the germline V gene, CDR1 is KGHSY and CDR2 is FQNENV. The CDR3 has 13 residues. Trimming shortened V by 4 bases and J by 5 bases, and 11 bases separated the two germline ends. CDR3 protein: CASSPLVYYGYTF. Written as DNA, the CDR3 is TGTGCCAGCAGCCCACTGGTTTATTATGGCTACACCTTC.

As for this clonotype: One end of the junction does not line up with germline, which may come from a read error. The rearrangement uses TRBV6-5 and TRBJ2-2, with TRBD1 matching 7 bases. In germline, CDR1 is MNHEY, CDR2 SVGAGI. This CDR3 region has 17 residues. For the CDR3, the DNA is TGTGCCGGCAGTTTCAGTCCGACAGGGTCGAACACCGGGGAGCTGTTTTTT. Protein sequence: CAGSFSPTGSNTGELFF.

Only a few counts were recorded for this clonotype. The rearrangement joins TRBV29-1 to TRBJ2-1; maybe TRBD2 (6 bases). The germline CDR1 and CDR2 sequences are SQVTM and ANQGSEA. Trimming took off 3 bases at V and 0 bases at J, with 6 bases between the two ends. The CDR3 length is 13 residues. DNA for the CDR3: TGCAGCGTTGACGGGAGCTCCTACAATGAGCAGTTCTTC. Amino acids: CSVDGSSYNEQFF.

The CDR3 DNA reads as TGTGCCAGCAGCTTGACAGCTTACAATGAGCAGTTCTTC. Translated: CASSLTAYNEQFF. The chain joins TRBV7-8 to TRBJ2-1; maybe TRBD1 (5 bases). The germline CDR1 and CDR2 sequences are SGHVS and FQNEAQ. V gave up 3 bases and J gave up 4 bases, with 7 bases separating them. The CDR3 consists of 13 residues.

V is TRBV6-1 and J is TRBJ2-3; maybe TRBD2 (6 bases). The germline V gene encodes CDR1 MNHNS and CDR2 SASEGT. The CDR3 runs 12 residues. Trimming took off 6 bases at V and 5 bases at J, with 9 bases between the two ends. CDR3 amino acids: CASRGGRDTQYF. Written as DNA, the CDR3 is TGTGCCAGCAGGGGAGGCCGAGATACGCAGTATTTT.